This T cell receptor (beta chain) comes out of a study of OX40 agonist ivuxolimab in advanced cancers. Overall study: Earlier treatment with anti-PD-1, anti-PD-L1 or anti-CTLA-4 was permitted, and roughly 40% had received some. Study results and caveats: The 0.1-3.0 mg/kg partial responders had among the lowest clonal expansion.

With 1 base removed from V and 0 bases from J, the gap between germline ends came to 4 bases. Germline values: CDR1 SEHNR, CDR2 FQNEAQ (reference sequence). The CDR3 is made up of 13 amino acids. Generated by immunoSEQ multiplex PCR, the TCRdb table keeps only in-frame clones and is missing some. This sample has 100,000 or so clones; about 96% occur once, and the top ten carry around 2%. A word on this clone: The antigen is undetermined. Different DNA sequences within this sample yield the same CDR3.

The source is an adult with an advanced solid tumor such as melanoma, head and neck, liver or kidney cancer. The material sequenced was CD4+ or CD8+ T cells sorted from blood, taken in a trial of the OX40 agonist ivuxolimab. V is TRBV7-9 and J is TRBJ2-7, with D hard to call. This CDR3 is CASSLGASYEQYF. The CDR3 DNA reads TGTGCCAGCAGCTTAGGGGCCTCCTACGAGCAGTACTTC.